The TCR beta chain described here comes from a study of cytomegalovirus exposure and HLA in healthy donors. The PCR used 60 Vbeta and 13 Jbeta primers. Sequenced by immunoSEQ multiplex PCR; TCRdb stores in-frame clones only, minus some. The table for this sample gives 70,000 to 75,000 clones. This CDR3 has 13 residues. Germline lookup yields CDR1 SEHNR and CDR2 FQNEAQ (reference sequence). V gave up 8 bases and J gave up 6 bases; unmatched junction bases: 6. This chain uses TRBV7-9 with TRBJ1-4; TRBD1 agrees at 7 bases. The origin of this receptor is a female donor in good health and CMV-seropositive. Sequenced material: PBMCs. CDR3 nucleotide sequence: TGTGCCAGCGGGGGACAGTTATATGAAAAACTGTTTTTT. Translating it yields CASGGQLYEKLFF. Based on the CDR3 plus reference TRBV7-9 and TRBJ1-4, the full variable domain is DTGVSQNPRHKITKRGQNVTFRCDPISEHNRLYWYRQTLGQGPEFLTYFQNEAQLEKSRLLSDRFSAERPKGSFSTLEIQRTEQGDSAMYLCASGGQLYEKLFFGSGTQLSVL.